The TCR beta chain under discussion was sequenced for a study of Ad26.COV2.S vaccination and SARS-CoV-2 variants. In the study overall: In the COV1001 trial, the donor was in the Ad26.COV2.S arm.

Comment on this clone: Its antigen is as yet unknown.

Treatment denoted: 19 received Ad26.COV2.S at low or high dose, single or two shots; 5 received placebo; per-sample allocation not given. Samples analyzed were those drawn on day 63 after the first vaccine or placebo injection. The data were produced by immunoSEQ multiplex PCR, yet TCRdb's version contains in-frame clones alone and is incomplete. Of fewer than 400,000 clones detected, 85% appear once; the ten largest clones hold approximately 2%. General study results and limits: It was vaccine recipients, not placebo recipients, who had the higher spike-specific TCR breadth.

CDR3 length: 14 amino acids. Germline CDR1 is SEHNR and CDR2 is FQNEAQ (reference sequence). With 6 bases removed from V and 1 base from J, the gap between germline ends came to 13 bases. The receptor's source is a person between 18 and 60 years old who received the Ad26.COV2.S COVID-19 vaccine or a placebo. This specimen was peripheral blood, taken in a trial of Ad26.COV2.S vaccine versus placebo. This chain links TRBV7-9 with TRBJ2-7; weak D call: TRBD2 (5 bases). The CDR3 coding sequence is TGTGCCAGCAGTTTAACGGGGAGATCCTACGAGCAGTACTTC. Translation: CASSLTGRSYEQYF. Full variable domain (remainder filled in from reference TRBV7-9 and TRBJ2-7): DTGVSQNPRHKITKRGQNVTFRCDPISEHNRLYWYRQTLGQGPEFLTYFQNEAQLEKSRLLSDRFSAERPKGSFSTLEIQRTEQGDSAMYLCASSLTGRSYEQYFGPGTRLTVT.